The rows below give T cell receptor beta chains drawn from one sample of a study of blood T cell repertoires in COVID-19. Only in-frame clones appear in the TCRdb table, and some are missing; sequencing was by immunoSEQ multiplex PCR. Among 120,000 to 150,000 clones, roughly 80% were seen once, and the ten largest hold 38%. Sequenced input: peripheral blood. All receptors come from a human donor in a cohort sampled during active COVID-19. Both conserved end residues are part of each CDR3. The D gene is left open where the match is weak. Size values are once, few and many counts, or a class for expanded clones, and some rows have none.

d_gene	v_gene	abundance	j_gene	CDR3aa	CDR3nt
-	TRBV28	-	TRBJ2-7	CASSRASVYEQYF	TGTGCCAGCAGCAGGGCTAGCGTCTACGAGCAGTACTTC
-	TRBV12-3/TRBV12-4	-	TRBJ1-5	CASSPDRVRPQHF	TGTGCCAGCAGTCCTGACCGGGTGCGGCCCCAGCATTTT
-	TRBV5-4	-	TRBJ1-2	CASSLAQQNYGYTF	TGTGCCAGCAGCTTGGCCCAACAGAACTATGGCTACACCTTC
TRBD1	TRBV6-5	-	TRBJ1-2	CASRSTGGNSGYTF	TGTGCCAGCAGGTCGACAGGGGGAAACTCGGGCTACACCTTC
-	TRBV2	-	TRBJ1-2	CASSEGQRFGYTF	TGTGCCAGCAGTGAAGGACAGCGCTTTGGCTACACCTTC
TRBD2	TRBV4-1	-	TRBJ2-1	CASSQDRLAELSYNEQFF	TGCGCCAGCAGCCAAGATCGACTAGCGGAACTCTCCTACAATGAGCAGTTCTTC
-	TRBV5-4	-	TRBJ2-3	CASSPGDTQYF	TGTGCCAGCAGCCCGGGAGATACGCAGTATTTT
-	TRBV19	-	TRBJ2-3	CASSMWLRDTVTDTQYF	TGTGCCAGTAGTATGTGGCTCCGGGACACAGTCACAGATACGCAGTATTTT
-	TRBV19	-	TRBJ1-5	CASSMGSPRDQPQHF	TGTGCCAGTAGTATGGGGTCCCCGAGGGATCAGCCCCAGCATTTT
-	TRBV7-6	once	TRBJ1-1	CASSSRTEGGTEAFF	TGTGCCAGCAGCTCCCGGACGGAGGGGGGGACTGAAGCTTTCTTT
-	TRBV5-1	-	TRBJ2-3	CASSLPAGSPTDTQYF	TGCGCCAGCAGCTTGCCCGCAGGCTCTCCCACAGATACGCAGTATTTT
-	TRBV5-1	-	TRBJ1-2	CASSLVEGYDGYTF	TGCGCCAGCAGCTTGGTGGAGGGCTATGATGGCTACACCTTC
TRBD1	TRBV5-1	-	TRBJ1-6	CASSLGQGNSPLHF	TGCGCCAGCAGCCTGGGACAGGGTAATTCACCCCTCCACTTT
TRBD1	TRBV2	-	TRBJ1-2	CASRPGQGFGGYTF	TGTGCCAGCAGGCCGGGACAGGGGTTCGGTGGCTACACCTTC
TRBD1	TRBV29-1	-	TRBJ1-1	CSANLPQGTEAFF	TGCAGCGCCAATCTACCACAGGGGACTGAAGCTTTCTTT
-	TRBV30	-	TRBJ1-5	CAWSGTGTQPQHF	TGTGCCTGGAGTGGAACAGGGACTCAGCCCCAGCATTTT
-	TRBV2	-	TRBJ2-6	CASRRDSSGANVLTF	TGTGCCAGCAGGCGGGACAGCTCTGGGGCCAACGTCCTGACTTTC
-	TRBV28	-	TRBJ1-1	CASSPFRGSLGTEAFF	TGTGCCAGCAGCCCCTTTAGAGGGAGCTTGGGCACTGAAGCTTTCTTT
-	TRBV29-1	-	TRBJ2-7	CSAKRGGPDEQYF	TGCAGCGCCAAGAGGGGGGGCCCCGACGAGCAGTACTTC
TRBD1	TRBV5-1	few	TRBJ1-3	CASSLAPTGGGGNTIYF	TGCGCCAGCAGCTTGGCACCCACAGGGGGTGGTGGAAACACCATATATTTT
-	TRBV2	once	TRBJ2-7	CASSPRPGSYEQYF	TGTGCCAGCAGTCCCCGTCCAGGGTCCTACGAGCAGTACTTC
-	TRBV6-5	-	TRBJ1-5	CASTMTGYSNQPQHF	TGTGCCAGCACTATGACGGGGTATAGCAATCAGCCCCAGCATTTT
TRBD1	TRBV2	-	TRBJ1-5	CASSEQTGVNQPQHF	TGTGCCAGCAGTGAACAGACAGGGGTAAATCAGCCCCAGCATTTT
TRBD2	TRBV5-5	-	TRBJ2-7	CASSLANRDHGGLFEQYF	TGTGCCAGCAGCTTGGCTAATCGGGACCACGGGGGACTATTCGAGCAGTACTTC
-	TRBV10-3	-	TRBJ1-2	CAISESWELGYTF	TGTGCCATCAGTGAGTCGTGGGAGCTAGGCTACACCTTC
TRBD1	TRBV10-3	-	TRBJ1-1	CATSGGQGRGKAFF	TGTGCCACCAGCGGTGGACAGGGAAGAGGTAAAGCTTTCTTT
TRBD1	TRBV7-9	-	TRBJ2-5	CASSRQGEGETQYF	TGTGCCAGCAGCAGACAGGGGGAGGGAGAGACCCAGTACTTC
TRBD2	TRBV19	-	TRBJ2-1	CASSNPGLGVNEQFF	TGTGCCAGTAGTAATCCGGGACTAGGGGTTAATGAGCAGTTCTTC
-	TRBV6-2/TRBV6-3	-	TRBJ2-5	CASSVREVQETQYF	TGTGCCAGCAGTGTCCGGGAAGTACAAGAGACCCAGTACTTC
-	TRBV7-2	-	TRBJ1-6	CASSLWVSGGDSPLHF	TGTGCCAGCAGCTTATGGGTCTCCGGGGGGGATTCACCCCTCCACTTT
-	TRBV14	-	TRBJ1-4	CASSVGQGMEKLFF	TGTGCCAGCAGCGTGGGGCAGGGGATGGAAAAACTGTTTTTT
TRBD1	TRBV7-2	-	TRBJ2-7	CASSVGGIGSYEQYF	TGTGCCAGCAGCGTAGGGGGCATTGGGTCCTACGAGCAGTACTTC
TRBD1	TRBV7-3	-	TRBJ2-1	CASSAADRDEQFF	TGTGCCAGCAGCGCCGCGGACAGGGACGAGCAGTTCTTC
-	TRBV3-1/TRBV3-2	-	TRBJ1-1	CASSHAPQGRAFF	TGTGCCAGCAGCCATGCACCTCAGGGGCGGGCTTTCTTT
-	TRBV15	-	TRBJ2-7	CATSREGTPGYEQYF	TGTGCCACCAGCAGAGAAGGGACTCCGGGTTACGAGCAGTACTTC
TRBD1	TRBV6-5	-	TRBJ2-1	CASLRDRATREQFF	TGTGCCAGCCTCCGGGACAGGGCTACCCGTGAGCAGTTCTTC
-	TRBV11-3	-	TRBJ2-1	CASSLSQAGQGVNEQFF	TGTGCCAGCAGCTTATCCCAAGCGGGTCAGGGAGTCAATGAGCAGTTCTTC
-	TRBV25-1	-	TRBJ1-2	CASSPPGGGNGYTF	TGTGCCAGCAGTCCCCCTGGTGGGGGCAACGGCTACACCTTC
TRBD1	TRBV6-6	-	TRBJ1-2	CASRAGTGGSGGYTF	TGTGCCAGCAGGGCCGGGACAGGGGGCTCGGGCGGCTACACCTTC
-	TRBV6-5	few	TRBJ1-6	CASSYVRVNSPLHF	TGTGCCAGCAGTTACGTCAGGGTTAATTCACCCCTCCACTTT
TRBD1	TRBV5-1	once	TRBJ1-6	CASSLGDRNNSPLHF	TGCGCCAGCAGCTTGGGGGACAGGAATAATTCACCCCTCCACTTT
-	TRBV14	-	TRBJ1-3	CASSQVRSQRSGNTIYF	TGTGCCAGCAGCCAAGTACGGTCTCAACGATCTGGAAACACCATATATTTT
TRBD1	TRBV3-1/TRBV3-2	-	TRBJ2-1	CASSPPGTGGYNEQFF	TGTGCCAGCAGCCCTCCCGGGACAGGGGGCTACAATGAGCAGTTCTTC
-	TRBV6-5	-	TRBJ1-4	CASSQGMGNEKLFF	TGTGCCAGCAGCCAGGGGATGGGGAATGAAAAACTGTTTTTT
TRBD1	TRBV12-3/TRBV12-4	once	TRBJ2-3	CASSSRDRTGF	TGTGCCAGCAGTTCCCGGGACAGGACCGGTTTT
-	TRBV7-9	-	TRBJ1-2	CASSATSGNYGYTF	TGTGCCAGCAGCGCTACGTCAGGGAACTATGGCTACACCTTC
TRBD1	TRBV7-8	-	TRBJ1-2	CASSSRTGDSYGYTF	TGTGCCAGCAGCTCGAGGACAGGTGACAGCTATGGCTACACCTTC
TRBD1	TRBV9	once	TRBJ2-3	CASSPYRDRVTDTQYF	TGTGCCAGCAGCCCTTATAGGGACAGGGTGACAGATACGCAGTATTTT
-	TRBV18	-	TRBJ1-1	CASHRDLNTEAFF	TGTGCCAGTCACAGGGATCTGAACACTGAAGCTTTCTTT
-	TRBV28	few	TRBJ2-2	CATLGGTGELFF	TGTGCCACCCTTGGCGGTACCGGGGAGCTGTTTTTT
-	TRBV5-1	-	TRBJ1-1	CASSFNVGGNTEAFF	TGCGCCAGCAGCTTTAATGTAGGGGGGAACACTGAAGCTTTCTTT
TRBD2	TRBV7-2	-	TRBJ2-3	CASSSYTGLATSTDTQYF	TGTGCCAGCAGCTCCTACACCGGACTAGCGACTAGCACAGATACGCAGTATTTT
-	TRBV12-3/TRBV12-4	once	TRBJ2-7	CASSLQGEQYF	TGTGCCAGCAGCCTCCAGGGCGAGCAGTACTTC
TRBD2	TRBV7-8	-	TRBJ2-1	CASSQKRGGYNEQFF	TGTGCCAGCAGCCAAAAGCGGGGGGGTTACAATGAGCAGTTCTTC
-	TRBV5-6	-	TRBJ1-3	CASSLPGNTIYF	TGTGCCAGCAGCTTGCCAGGAAACACCATATATTTT
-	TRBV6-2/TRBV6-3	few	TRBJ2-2	CASSYFDSGELFF	TGTGCCAGCAGTTATTTCGACAGCGGGGAGCTGTTTTTT
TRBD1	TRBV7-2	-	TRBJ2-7	CASSPDRGYEQYF	TGTGCCAGCAGCCCTGACAGGGGGTACGAGCAGTACTTC
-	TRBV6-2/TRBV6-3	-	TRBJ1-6	CASSSFDSPLHF	TGTGCCAGCAGTTCCTTCGATTCACCCCTCCACTTT